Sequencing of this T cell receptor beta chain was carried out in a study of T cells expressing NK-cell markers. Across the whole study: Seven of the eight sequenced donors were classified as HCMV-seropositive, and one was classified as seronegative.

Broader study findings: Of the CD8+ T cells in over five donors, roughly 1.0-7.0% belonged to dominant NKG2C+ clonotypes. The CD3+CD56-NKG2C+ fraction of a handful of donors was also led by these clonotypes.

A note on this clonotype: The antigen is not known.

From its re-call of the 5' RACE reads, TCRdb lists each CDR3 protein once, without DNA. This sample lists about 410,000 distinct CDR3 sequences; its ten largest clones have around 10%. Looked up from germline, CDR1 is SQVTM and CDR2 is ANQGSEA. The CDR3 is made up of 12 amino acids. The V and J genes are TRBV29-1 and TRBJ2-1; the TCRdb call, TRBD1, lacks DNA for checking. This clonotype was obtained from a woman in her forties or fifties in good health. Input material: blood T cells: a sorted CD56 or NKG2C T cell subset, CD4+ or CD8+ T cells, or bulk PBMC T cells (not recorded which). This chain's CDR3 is CSVGQVHNEQFF.